This T cell receptor beta chain was sequenced in a study of Graves' ophthalmopathy and Graves' hyperthyroidism. Broader study findings: Blood also held most thyroid clonotypes expanded above 0.001 frequency.

Germline CDR1 is SNHLY and CDR2 is FYNNEI. The CDR3 spans 13 residues. V shed 11 bases and J shed 7 bases, with 17 bases lying between them. Patients were left out if they had other autoimmune diseases, uncontrolled infections, pregnancy or lactation. Amplified TCR beta CDR3 regions were obtained using RNA transcripts as template. In the first round, RT-PCR was carried out with HTBI primers, and a multiplex PCR formed the second round. TCRdb re-called the multiplex PCR reads with MiXCR, one entry per CDR3 protein. The sample shows around 660,000 distinct CDR3 sequences, just over 40% of them seen only once. In its sample, this clonotype was seen many times. Its antigen is currently unknown.

The specimen was peripheral blood. The sequence was obtained from an adult man with Graves' ophthalmopathy. The genes are TRBV2 and TRBJ2-2; a weak D match, TRBD2 (6 bases). The CDR3 DNA reads as TGTGCCTCCAGTCGGGGGTATGTCGGGGAGCTGTTTTTT. Protein product: CASSRGYVGELFF.